This TCR beta chain is from a study of T cells after yellow fever vaccination. Whole-study results and caveats: A minor fraction of clonotypes spanned both CD4 and CD8 compartments. Clones that expanded after primary vaccination mostly reappeared after the booster (roughly 96% CD4, approximately 85% CD8).

This clonotype was counted ten times or more. Antigen unknown. Template switching with 5'RACE generated the TCR cDNA and added a universal primer site and UMIs. MiXCR was run by TCRdb on the 5' RACE reads, yielding one entry per CDR3 protein. The table shows approximately 150,000 distinct CDR3 sequences, with 7.7% occurring only once. The germline gives CDR1 MNHEY, CDR2 SVGAGI. This CDR3 comprises 14 residues. Trimming pared 4 bases from V and 5 bases from J, leaving 12 bases between. This TCR was recovered from a man aged 25 to 45 who received the YFV17D yellow fever vaccine. The rearrangement links TRBV6-5 to TRBJ2-4; D remains unclear. The input for sequencing was CD4+ T cells sorted from PBMCs, taken 5 days after the yellow fever booster vaccination. The CDR3 sequence is CASSSRMGENIQYF. DNA of the CDR3: TGTGCCAGCAGTTCCAGGATGGGCGAAAACATTCAGTACTTC.